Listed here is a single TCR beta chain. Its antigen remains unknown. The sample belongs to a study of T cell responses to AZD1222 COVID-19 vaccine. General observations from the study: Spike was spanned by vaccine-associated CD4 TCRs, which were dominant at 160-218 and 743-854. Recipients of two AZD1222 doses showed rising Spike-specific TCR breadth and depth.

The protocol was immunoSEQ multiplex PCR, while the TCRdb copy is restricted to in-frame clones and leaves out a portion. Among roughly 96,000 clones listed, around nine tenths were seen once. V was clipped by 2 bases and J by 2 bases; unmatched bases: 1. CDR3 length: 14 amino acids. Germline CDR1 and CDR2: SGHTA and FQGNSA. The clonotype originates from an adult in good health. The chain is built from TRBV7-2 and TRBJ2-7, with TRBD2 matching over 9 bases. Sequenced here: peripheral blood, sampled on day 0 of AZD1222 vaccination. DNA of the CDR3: TGTGCCAGCAGCTTAAGACTAGCGGCCTACGAGCAGTACTTC. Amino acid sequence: CASSLRLAAYEQYF.